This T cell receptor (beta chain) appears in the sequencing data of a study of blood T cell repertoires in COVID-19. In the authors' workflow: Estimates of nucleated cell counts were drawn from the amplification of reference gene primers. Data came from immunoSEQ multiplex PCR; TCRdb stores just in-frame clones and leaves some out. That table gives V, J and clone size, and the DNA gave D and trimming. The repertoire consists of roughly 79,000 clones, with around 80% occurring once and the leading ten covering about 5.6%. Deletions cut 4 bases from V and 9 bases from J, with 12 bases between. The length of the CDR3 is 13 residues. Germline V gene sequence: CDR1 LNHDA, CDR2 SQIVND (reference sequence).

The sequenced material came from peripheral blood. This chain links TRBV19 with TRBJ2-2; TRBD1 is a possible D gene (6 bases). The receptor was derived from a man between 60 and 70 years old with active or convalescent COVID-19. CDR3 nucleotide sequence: TGTGCCAGTAGTACCACAGGGACCCGGGAGCTGTTTTTT. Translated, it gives CASSTTGTRELFF.